Only one count was recorded for the clone carrying this TCR beta chain. TCRdb's table, derived via immunoSEQ multiplex PCR, lists solely in-frame clones and lacks some. The table includes about 360,000 clones, around 84% detected once. These data originate in a study of blood T cell repertoires in COVID-19. As for the study in general: Sample material is recorded as cDNA or gDNA derived from T cells, B-cell-depleted T cells, or PBMCs.

The material sequenced was peripheral blood. This TCR came from a human donor in a cohort sampled during active COVID-19.

The CDR3 loop is CASREQGIAKNIQYF. DNA for the CDR3: TGTGCCAGCAGAGAACAGGGAATAGCCAAAAACATTCAGTACTTC. V usage is TRBV2 and J usage is TRBJ2-4, with a weak D call TRBD1 (6 bases). Germline lookup yields CDR1 SNHLY and CDR2 FYNNEI. The CDR3 extends over 15 amino acids. Trimming left V 6 bases short and J 0 bases short, with 12 bases between.